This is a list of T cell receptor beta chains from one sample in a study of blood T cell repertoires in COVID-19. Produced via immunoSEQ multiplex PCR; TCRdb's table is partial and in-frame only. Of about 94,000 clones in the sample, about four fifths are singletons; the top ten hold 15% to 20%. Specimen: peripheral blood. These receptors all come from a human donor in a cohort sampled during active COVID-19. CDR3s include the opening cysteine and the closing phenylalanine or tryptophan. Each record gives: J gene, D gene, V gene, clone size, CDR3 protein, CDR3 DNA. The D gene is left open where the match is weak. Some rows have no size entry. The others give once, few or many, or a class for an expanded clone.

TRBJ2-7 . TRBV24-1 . CATISSQGEQYF TGTGCCACCATTTCCAGCCAGGGCGAGCAGTACTTC
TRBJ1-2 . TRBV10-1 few CASSESVGALNGYTF TGCGCCAGCAGTGAGTCGGTGGGGGCGTTAAATGGCTACACCTTC
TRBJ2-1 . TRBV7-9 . CASSSTLMAQGYNEQFF TGTGCCAGCAGTTCGACCTTAATGGCCCAGGGATACAATGAGCAGTTCTTC
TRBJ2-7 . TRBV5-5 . CASSLEQVYEQYF TGTGCCAGCAGCTTAGAGCAAGTATACGAGCAGTACTTC
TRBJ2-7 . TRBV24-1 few CATSDWAWPYEQYF TGTGCCACCAGTGATTGGGCGTGGCCCTACGAGCAGTACTTC
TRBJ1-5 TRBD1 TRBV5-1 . CASSLGTGRQPQHF TGCGCCAGCAGCTTGGGGACAGGGCGCCAGCCCCAGCATTTT
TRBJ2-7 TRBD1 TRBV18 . CASQTSGTGPYEQYF TGTGCCAGCCAGACCTCCGGGACAGGTCCCTACGAGCAGTACTTC
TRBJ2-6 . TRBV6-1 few CASSDNSGANVLTF TGTGCCAGCAGTGACAACTCTGGGGCCAACGTCCTGACTTTC
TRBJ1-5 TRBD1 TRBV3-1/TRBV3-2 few CASSRGQGTSNQPQHF TGTGCCAGCAGCCGGGGACAGGGCACTAGCAATCAGCCCCAGCATTTT
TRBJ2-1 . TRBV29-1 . CSVTPQGSYNEQFF TGCAGCGTTACACCTCAGGGGAGTTACAATGAGCAGTTCTTC
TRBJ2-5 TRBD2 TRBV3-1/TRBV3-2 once CASSLGGGQETQYF TGTGCCAGCAGCCTCGGGGGGGGCCAAGAGACCCAGTACTTC
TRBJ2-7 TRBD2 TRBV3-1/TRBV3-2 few CASSQAGTSGSYEQYF TGTGCCAGCAGCCAAGCCGGGACTAGCGGGAGCTACGAGCAGTACTTC
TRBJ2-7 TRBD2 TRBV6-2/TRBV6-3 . CASSYGSGRGYEQYF TGTGCCAGCAGTTACGGGAGCGGGAGAGGGTACGAGCAGTACTTC
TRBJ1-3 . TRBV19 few CASSTGLRERTIYF TGTGCCAGTAGTACGGGACTGCGCGAGAGGACCATATATTTT
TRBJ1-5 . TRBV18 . CASSPQETSNQPQHF TGTGCCAGCTCACCACAGGAGACTAGCAATCAGCCCCAGCATTTT
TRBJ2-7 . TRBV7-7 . CASSSGGLEDEQYF TGTGCCAGCAGTTCAGGGGGGCTTGAAGACGAGCAGTACTTC
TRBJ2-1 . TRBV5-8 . CASSLLAGISYNEQFF TGTGCCAGCAGCTTGCTCGCGGGGATCTCCTACAATGAGCAGTTCTTC
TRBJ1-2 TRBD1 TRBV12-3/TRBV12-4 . CASSSGQGPGYTF TGTGCCAGCAGTTCTGGACAGGGTCCTGGCTACACCTTC
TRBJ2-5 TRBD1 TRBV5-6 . CASSKSTGVRETQYF TGTGCCAGCAGCAAGAGCACAGGGGTACGGGAGACCCAGTACTTC
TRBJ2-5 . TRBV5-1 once CASSSRSQETQYF TGCGCCAGCAGCTCACGGTCACAAGAGACCCAGTACTTC
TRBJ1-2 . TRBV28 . CASSLGGDEGYGYTF TGTGCCAGCAGTTTGGGGGGGGACGAAGGGTATGGCTACACCTTC
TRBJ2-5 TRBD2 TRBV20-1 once CSILAGATQYF TGCAGTATTTTAGCGGGAGCAACCCAGTACTTC
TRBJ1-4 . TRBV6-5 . CASSPGGGKLFF TGTGCCAGCAGTCCGGGGGGGGGCAAACTGTTTTTT
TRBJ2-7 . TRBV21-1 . CASSKLAGLQYPYEQYF TGTGCCAGCAGCAAGCTAGCGGGCCTACAATATCCCTACGAGCAGTACTTC
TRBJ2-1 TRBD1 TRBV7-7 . CASSAVPGTGDNEQFF TGTGCCAGCAGTGCTGTCCCCGGGACAGGCGACAATGAGCAGTTCTTC
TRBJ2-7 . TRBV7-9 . CASSLAGGQSYEQYF TGTGCCAGCAGCTTAGCGGGAGGTCAATCATACGAGCAGTACTTC
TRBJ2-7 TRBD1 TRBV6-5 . CASSDRGSRYEQYF TGTGCCAGCAGCGACAGGGGAAGTAGATACGAGCAGTACTTC
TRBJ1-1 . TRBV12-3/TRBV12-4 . CASSLRTAEAFF TGTGCCAGCAGTTTGCGTACAGCTGAAGCTTTCTTT
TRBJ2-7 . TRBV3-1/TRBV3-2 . CASSHWGLEQYF TGTGCCAGCAGCCATTGGGGACTCGAGCAGTACTTC
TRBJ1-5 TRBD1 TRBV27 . CASRDRLAPSNQPQHF TGTGCCAGCCGGGACAGGCTTGCTCCAAGCAATCAGCCCCAGCATTTT
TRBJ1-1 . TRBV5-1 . CASSFNSKNTEAFF TGCGCCAGCAGCTTTAACTCGAAGAACACTGAAGCTTTCTTT
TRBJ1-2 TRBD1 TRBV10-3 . CAVSLGQGNYGYTF TGTGCCGTCTCGTTGGGACAGGGCAACTATGGCTACACCTTC
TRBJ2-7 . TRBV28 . CASLGAYEQYF TGTGCCAGCCTCGGGGCCTACGAGCAGTACTTC
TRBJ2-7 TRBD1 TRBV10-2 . CASSGSDRAYEQYF TGCGCCAGCAGTGGTTCAGACAGGGCCTACGAGCAGTACTTC
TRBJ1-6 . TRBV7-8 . CASSLTGGTGSYNSPLHF TGTGCCAGCAGCTTAACGGGAGGGACGGGGTCCTATAATTCACCCCTCCACTTT
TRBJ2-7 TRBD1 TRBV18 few CASSQGGPREQYF TGTGCCAGCTCACAAGGGGGCCCTCGCGAGCAGTACTTC
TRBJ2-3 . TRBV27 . CASRHGGARADTQYF TGTGCCAGCCGGCACGGAGGGGCTCGAGCAGATACGCAGTATTTT
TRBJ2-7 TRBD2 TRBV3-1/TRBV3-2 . CASSLGPSGVLYEQYF TGTGCCAGCAGCCTTGGGCCTAGCGGGGTACTCTACGAGCAGTACTTC
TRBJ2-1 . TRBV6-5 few CASSTGLNEQFF TGTGCCAGCAGTACAGGGTTAAATGAGCAGTTCTTC
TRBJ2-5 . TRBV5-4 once CASSLGWEGRRETQYF TGTGCCAGCAGCTTGGGCTGGGAAGGGAGGCGGGAGACCCAGTACTTC
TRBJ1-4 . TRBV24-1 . CATSAGTPDEKLFF TGTGCCACCAGCGCCGGGACTCCAGATGAAAAACTGTTTTTT
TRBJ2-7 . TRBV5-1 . CASSLSGGRSYEQYF TGCGCCAGCAGCTTGTCCGGGGGACGCTCCTACGAGCAGTACTTC